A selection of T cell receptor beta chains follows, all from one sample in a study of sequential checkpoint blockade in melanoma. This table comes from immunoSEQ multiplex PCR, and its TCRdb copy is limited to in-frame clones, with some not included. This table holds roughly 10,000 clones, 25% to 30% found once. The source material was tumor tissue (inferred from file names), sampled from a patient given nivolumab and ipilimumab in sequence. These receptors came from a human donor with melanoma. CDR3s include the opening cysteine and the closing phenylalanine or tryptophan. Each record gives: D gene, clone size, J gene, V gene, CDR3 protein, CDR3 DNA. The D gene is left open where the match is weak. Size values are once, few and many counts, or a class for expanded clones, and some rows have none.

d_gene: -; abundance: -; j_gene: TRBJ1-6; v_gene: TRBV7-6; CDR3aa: CASRESSRNSPLHF; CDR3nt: TGTGCCAGCAGAGAAAGTTCTCGTAATTCACCCCTCCACTTT
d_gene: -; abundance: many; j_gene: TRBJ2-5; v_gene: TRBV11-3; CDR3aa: CASSLGWLAGSLQETQYF; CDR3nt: TGTGCCAGCAGCTTAGGATGGCTCGCGGGGTCTCTCCAAGAGACCCAGTACTTC
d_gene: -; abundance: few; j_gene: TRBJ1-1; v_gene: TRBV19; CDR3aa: CASSIGRVTEAFF; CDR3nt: TGTGCCAGTAGTATTGGAAGGGTCACTGAAGCTTTCTTT
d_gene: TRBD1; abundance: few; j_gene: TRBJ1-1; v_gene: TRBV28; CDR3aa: CATNTRTGDPEAFF; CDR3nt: TGTGCCACTAATACCAGGACAGGGGACCCTGAAGCTTTCTTT
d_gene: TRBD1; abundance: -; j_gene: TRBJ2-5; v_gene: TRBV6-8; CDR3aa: CASGVAGGIQTQYF; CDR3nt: TGTGCCAGCGGTGTGGCAGGGGGCATTCAGACCCAGTACTTC
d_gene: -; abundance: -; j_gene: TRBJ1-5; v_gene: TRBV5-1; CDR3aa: CASSPGTLNQPQHF; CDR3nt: TGCGCCAGCAGCCCCGGGACACTGAATCAGCCCCAGCATTTT
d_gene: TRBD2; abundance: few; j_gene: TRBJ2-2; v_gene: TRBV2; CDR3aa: CASTASGGADTGELFF; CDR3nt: TGTGCCAGCACGGCTAGCGGGGGGGCGGACACCGGGGAGCTGTTTTTT
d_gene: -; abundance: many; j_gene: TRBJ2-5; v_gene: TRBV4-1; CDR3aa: CASGVRKETQYF; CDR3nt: TGCGCCAGCGGTGTGAGGAAGGAGACCCAGTACTTC
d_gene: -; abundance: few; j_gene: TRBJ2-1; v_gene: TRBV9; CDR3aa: CASSGGGVPHNEQFF; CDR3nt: TGTGCCAGCAGCGGAGGGGGGGTACCCCACAATGAGCAGTTCTTC
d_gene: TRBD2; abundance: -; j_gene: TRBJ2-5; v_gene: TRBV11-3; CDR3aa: CASSSGLAGGQETQYF; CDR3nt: TGTGCCAGCAGCTCGGGACTAGCGGGGGGCCAAGAGACCCAGTACTTC
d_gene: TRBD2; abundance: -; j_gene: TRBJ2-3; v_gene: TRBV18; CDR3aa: CASSPSSGSDTQYF; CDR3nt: TGTGCCAGCTCACCTTCTAGCGGGTCAGATACGCAGTATTTT
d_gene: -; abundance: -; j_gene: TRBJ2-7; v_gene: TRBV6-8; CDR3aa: CASRNPQSEQYF; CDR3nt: TGTGCCAGCAGGAACCCCCAGAGCGAGCAGTACTTC
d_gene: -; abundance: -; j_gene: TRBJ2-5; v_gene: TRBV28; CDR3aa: CASSLLEGGGKTQYF; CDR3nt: TGTGCCAGCAGTTTGTTGGAGGGTGGTGGAAAGACCCAGTACTTC
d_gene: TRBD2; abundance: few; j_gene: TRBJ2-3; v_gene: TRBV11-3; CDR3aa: CASSLGLAGYTTDTQYF; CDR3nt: TGTGCCAGCAGCTTAGGACTAGCGGGGTACACCACAGATACGCAGTATTTT
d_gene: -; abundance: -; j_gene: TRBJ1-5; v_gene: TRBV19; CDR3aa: CASSIGWVEGGQPQHF; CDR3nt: TGTGCCAGTAGTATCGGATGGGTCGAGGGCGGTCAGCCCCAGCATTTT
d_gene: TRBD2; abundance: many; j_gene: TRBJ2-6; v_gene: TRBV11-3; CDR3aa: CASSLGSGGSGANVLTF; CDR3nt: TGTGCCAGCAGCTTAGGCAGCGGGGGCTCTGGGGCCAACGTCCTGACTTTC
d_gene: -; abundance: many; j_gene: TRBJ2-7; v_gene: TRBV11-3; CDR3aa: CASSHELKEDEQYF; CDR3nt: TGTGCCAGCAGCCACGAATTAAAAGAGGACGAGCAGTACTTC
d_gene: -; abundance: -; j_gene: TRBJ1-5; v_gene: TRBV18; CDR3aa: CASSPPVGQPQHF; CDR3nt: TGTGCCAGCTCACCACCGGTTGGTCAGCCCCAGCATTTT
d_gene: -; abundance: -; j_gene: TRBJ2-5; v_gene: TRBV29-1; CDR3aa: CSVPSTDIGETQYF; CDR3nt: TGCAGCGTCCCCTCGACAGATATTGGGGAGACCCAGTACTTC
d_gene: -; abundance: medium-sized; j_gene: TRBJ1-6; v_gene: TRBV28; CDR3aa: CASSTGYNSPLHF; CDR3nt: TGTGCCAGCAGTACAGGGTATAATTCACCCCTCCACTTT
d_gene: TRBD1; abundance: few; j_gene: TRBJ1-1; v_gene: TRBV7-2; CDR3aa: CASTQTGDTEAFF; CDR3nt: TGTGCCAGCACTCAGACAGGGGACACTGAAGCTTTCTTT
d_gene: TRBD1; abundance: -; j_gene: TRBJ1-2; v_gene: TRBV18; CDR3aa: CASSPRTGNYGYTF; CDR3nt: TGTGCCAGCTCACCTCGGACAGGAAACTATGGCTACACCTTC
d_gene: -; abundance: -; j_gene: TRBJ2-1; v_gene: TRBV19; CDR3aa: CASTLGLAQFF; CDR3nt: TGTGCCAGTACCCTAGGACTCGCCCAGTTCTTC
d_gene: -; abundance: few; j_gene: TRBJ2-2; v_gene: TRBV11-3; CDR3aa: CASSLDPRPGELFF; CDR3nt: TGTGCCAGCAGCTTAGATCCTCGTCCCGGGGAGCTGTTTTTT
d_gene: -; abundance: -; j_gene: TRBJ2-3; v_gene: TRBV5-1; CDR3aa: CASSLGATRADTQYF; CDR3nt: TGCGCCAGCAGCTTGGGGGCGACGCGGGCAGATACGCAGTATTTT
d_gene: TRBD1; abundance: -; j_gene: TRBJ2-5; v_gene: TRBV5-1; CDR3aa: CASSPGQVEQETQYF; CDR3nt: TGCGCCAGCAGCCCCGGACAGGTAGAACAAGAGACCCAGTACTTC
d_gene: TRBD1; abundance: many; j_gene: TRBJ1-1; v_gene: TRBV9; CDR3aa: CASSWTGDREEAFF; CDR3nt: TGTGCCAGCAGCTGGACAGGGGACCGCGAGGAAGCTTTCTTT
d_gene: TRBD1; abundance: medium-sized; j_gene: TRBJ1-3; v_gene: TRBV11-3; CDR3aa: CASSSDRVPGNTIYF; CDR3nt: TGTGCCAGCAGCTCTGACAGGGTCCCTGGAAACACCATATATTTT
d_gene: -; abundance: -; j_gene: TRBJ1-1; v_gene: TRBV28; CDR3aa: CASSPLDRMNTEAFF; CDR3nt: TGTGCCAGCAGTCCATTGGACAGAATGAACACTGAAGCTTTCTTT
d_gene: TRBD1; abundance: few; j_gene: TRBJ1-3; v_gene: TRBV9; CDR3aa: CASSRQGSGNTIYF; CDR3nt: TGTGCCAGCAGTAGACAGGGCTCTGGAAACACCATATATTTT
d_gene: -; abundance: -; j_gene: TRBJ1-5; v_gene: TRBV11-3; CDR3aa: CASSPDGRVNQPQHF; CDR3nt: TGTGCCAGCAGCCCCGATGGCAGGGTAAATCAGCCCCAGCATTTT
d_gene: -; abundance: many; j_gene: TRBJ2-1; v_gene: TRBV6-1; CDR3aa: CASSEEWSSYNEQFF; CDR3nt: TGTGCCAGCAGTGAAGAGTGGAGCTCCTACAATGAGCAGTTCTTC
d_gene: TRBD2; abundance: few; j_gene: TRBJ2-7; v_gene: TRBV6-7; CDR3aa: CASSEDTRGGLEYEQYF; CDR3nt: TGTGCCAGCAGTGAAGATACTCGCGGGGGGCTCGAGTACGAGCAGTACTTC
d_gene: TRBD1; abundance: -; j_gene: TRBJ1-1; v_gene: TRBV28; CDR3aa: CASSFPRGETEAFF; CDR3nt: TGTGCCAGCAGTTTCCCCAGGGGGGAGACTGAAGCTTTCTTT
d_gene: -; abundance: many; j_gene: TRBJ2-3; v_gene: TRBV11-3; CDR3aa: CASRNLEGGTDTQYF; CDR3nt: TGTGCCAGCAGAAACCTAGAAGGGGGCACAGATACGCAGTATTTT
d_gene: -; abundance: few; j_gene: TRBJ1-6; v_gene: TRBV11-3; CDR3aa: CASSLGGGEYNSPLHF; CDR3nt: TGTGCCAGCAGCTTAGGTGGGGGCGAGTATAATTCACCCCTCCACTTT
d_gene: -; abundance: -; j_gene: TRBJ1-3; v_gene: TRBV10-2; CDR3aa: CASSEFLGPMSSGNTIYF; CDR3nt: TGCGCCAGCAGTGAGTTTCTAGGACCTATGAGCTCTGGAAACACCATATATTTT
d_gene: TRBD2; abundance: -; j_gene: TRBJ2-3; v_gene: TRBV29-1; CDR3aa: CSVEVAGVEDTQYF; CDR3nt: TGCAGCGTTGAAGTTGCGGGGGTTGAAGATACGCAGTATTTT
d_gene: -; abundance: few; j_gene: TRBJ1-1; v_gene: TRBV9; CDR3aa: CASSDLGTEAFF; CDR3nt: TGTGCCAGCAGTGACCTGGGGACTGAAGCTTTCTTT
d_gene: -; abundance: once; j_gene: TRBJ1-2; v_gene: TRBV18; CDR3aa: CATSTSGIRTYGYTF; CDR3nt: TGTGCCACCTCAACCTCGGGGATCCGTACCTATGGCTACACCTTC
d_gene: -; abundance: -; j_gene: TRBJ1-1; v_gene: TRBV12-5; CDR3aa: CASGLFKGIGNTEAFF; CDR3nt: TGTGCTAGTGGTTTGTTCAAGGGCATAGGGAACACTGAAGCTTTCTTT
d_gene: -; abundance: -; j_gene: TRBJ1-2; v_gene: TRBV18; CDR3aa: CASSPDSGIHGYTF; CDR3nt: TGTGCCAGCTCACCAGACAGCGGGATCCATGGCTACACCTTC
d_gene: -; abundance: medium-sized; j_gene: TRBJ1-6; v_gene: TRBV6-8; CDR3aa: CASAATGISPLHF; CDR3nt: TGTGCCAGTGCGGCTACAGGGATTTCACCCCTCCACTTT
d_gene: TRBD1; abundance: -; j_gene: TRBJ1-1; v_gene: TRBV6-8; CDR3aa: CACEGRDRYTEAFF; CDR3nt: TGTGCCTGCGAAGGGAGGGACAGGTACACTGAAGCTTTCTTT
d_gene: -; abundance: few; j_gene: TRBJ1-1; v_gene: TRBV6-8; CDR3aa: CASSFTLSGGTEAFF; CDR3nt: TGTGCCAGCAGTTTCACCCTCTCTGGTGGAACTGAAGCTTTCTTT
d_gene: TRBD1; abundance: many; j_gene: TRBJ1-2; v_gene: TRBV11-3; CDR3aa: CASSSGTGSYGYTF; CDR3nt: TGTGCCAGCAGCTCCGGGACAGGGTCCTATGGCTACACCTTC
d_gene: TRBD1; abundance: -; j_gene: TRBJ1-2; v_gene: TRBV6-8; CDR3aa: CASSSQGGVNGYTF; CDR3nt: TGTGCCAGCAGTTCACAGGGGGGCGTAAATGGCTACACCTTC
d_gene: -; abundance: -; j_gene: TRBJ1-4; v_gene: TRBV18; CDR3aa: CASSPPGRNEKLFF; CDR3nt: TGTGCCAGCTCACCCCCTGGCCGGAATGAAAAACTGTTTTTT
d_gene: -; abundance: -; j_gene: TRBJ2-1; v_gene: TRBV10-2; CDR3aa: CASSETGGGYYNEQFF; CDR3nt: TGCGCCAGCAGTGAGACAGGCGGGGGCTACTACAATGAGCAGTTCTTC
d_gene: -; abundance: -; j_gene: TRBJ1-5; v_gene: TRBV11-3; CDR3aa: CASSLEGYSNQPQHF; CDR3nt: TGTGCCAGCAGCCTCGAAGGGTATAGCAATCAGCCCCAGCATTTT
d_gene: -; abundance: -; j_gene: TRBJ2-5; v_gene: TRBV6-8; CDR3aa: CASSYSTDQETQYF; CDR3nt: TGTGCCAGCAGTTACTCAACCGATCAAGAGACCCAGTACTTC
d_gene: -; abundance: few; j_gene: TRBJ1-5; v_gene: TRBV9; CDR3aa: CASSARDFNQPQHF; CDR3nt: TGTGCCAGCAGCGCCCGGGACTTCAATCAGCCCCAGCATTTT
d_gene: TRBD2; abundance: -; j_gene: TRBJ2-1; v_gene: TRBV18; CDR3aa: CASSPPGGNPSYNEQFF; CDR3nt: TGTGCCAGCTCACCCCCGGGAGGTAACCCCTCCTACAATGAGCAGTTCTTC
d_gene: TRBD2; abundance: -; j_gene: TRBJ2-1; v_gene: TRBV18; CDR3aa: CASSPGIAGETRQFF; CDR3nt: TGTGCCAGCTCACCGGGAATAGCGGGGGAGACGAGGCAGTTCTTC
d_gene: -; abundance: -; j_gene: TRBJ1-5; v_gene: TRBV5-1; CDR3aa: CASSLGGQDKPQHF; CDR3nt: TGCGCCAGCAGCTTGGGGGGCCAGGACAAGCCCCAGCATTTT
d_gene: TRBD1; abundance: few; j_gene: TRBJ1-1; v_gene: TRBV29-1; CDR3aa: CSVRQGAHTEAFF; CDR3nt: TGCAGCGTTCGACAGGGGGCGCACACTGAAGCTTTCTTT
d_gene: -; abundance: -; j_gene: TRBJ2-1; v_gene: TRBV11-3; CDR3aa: CASSLVGVFHEQFF; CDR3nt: TGTGCCAGCAGCTTAGTAGGGGTATTCCATGAGCAGTTCTTC
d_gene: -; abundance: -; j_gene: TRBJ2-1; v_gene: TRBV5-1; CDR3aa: CASSLAGSYNEQFF; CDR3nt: TGCGCCAGCAGCTTGGCCGGGAGTTACAATGAGCAGTTCTTC
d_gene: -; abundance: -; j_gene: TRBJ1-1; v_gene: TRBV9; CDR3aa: CASKKDGAEAFF; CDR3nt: TGTGCCAGCAAAAAGGACGGGGCTGAAGCTTTCTTT